This record looks at one T cell receptor beta chain sequence and its context. This sample was taken from a study of technical replicates of blood from a few donors. In germline, CDR1 is SGHTS, CDR2 YDEGEE. Between the trimmed V and J ends, which lost 5 bases and 1 base, there was a span of 7 bases. The CDR3 is 12 amino acids. Sequenced by immunoSEQ multiplex PCR; TCRdb stores in-frame clones only, minus some. The sample has about 56,000 clones, about 95% seen once; the top ten hold about 3%. The sample was PBMCs. This sequence was found in a human donor in good health. Some clones in this sample may be carry-over from other donors' samples. The genes are TRBV5-8 and TRBJ2-7, with D maybe TRBD1 (5 bases). CDR3 in DNA: TGTGCCAGCAGTCACAGGTCCTACGAGCAGTACTTC. Encoded protein: CASSHRSYEQYF.